The 20 T cell receptor beta chains below all came from one sample that was sequenced in a study of blood T cell repertoires in COVID-19 (dated by TCRdb to 2018 to 2021). To prepare the library, the immunoSEQ multiplex PCR assay was applied. TCRdb obtained this table from immuneACCESS and retained in-frame rearrangements with V and J assigned. These tables miss some clones; where compared with another copy, unresolved V genes account for less than half of the shortfall, and the remainder is unexplained. Here the sample has about 97,000 clones; more than 75% occur a single time. Of the sample, approximately 9.8% falls within the top ten clones. Sequencing was performed on peripheral blood. The receptors come from a man aged 60 to 69 with active or convalescent COVID-19.

The V and J genes are TRBV15 and TRBJ2-2, with D possibly TRBD2 on 5 matching bases. The length of the CDR3 is 13 residues. CDR1 is LNHNV, CDR2 YYDKDF, per germline (reference sequence). Trimming cost V 4 bases and J 3 bases, with 6 bases left between them. DNA of the CDR3: TGTGCCACCAGCATGCGGGACACCGGGGAGCTGTTTTTT. Residues: CATSMRDTGELFF.

The V gene is TRBV3-1 (or the pseudogene TRBV3-2), the J gene TRBJ2-7; 8 bases line up with TRBD2. The CDR3 totals 15 residues. The trim removed 0 bases at V and 6 bases at J, leaving 7 bases unmatched. Germline CDR1 reads LGHDT; CDR2 reads YNNKEL (reference sequence). In DNA, the CDR3 is TGTGCCAGCAGCCAAGACGGGGGACTAGAGGGCGAGCAGTACTTC. Translated: CASSQDGGLEGEQYF.

This clone was found a few times. This chain uses TRBV4-1 with TRBJ2-1; D unresolved. Germline assignment: CDR1 MGHRA and CDR2 YSYEKL. V was cut by 1 base and J by 6 bases, with 13 bases left in between. CDR3 length: 15 residues. CDR3 loop: CASSQARTEVNEQFF. The CDR3 region has the DNA TGCGCCAGCAGCCAAGCCCGAACCGAGGTCAATGAGCAGTTCTTC.

The table lists this clone with a few counts. The rearrangement joins TRBV10-3 to TRBJ2-4, with D possibly TRBD2 on 5 matching bases. Looked up from germline, CDR1 is ENHRY and CDR2 is SYGVKD. This CDR3 contains 13 residues. Trimming removed 6 bases at V and 7 bases at J, with 13 bases between. The CDR3 region is CAIRALGGNIQYF. CDR3 sequence (DNA): TGTGCCATCAGGGCCCTCGGCGGGAACATTCAGTACTTC.

The chain joins TRBV5-1 to TRBJ1-2; 7 positions agree with TRBD1. With 3 bases clipped from V and 0 bases from J, the junction kept 2 bases outside the gene matches. The V gene's germline CDR1 is SGHRS and CDR2 YFSETQ. The CDR3 contains 14 residues. CDR3 coding DNA: TGCGCCAGCAGCTGGGACAGAGCTAACTATGGCTACACCTTC. It encodes CASSWDRANYGYTF.

This clone was found once. V gene TRBV24-1 combines with J gene TRBJ2-1; 9 nucleotides match TRBD1. Germline V gene sequence: CDR1 KGHDR, CDR2 SFDVKD. With V trimmed by 3 bases and J by 4 bases, 6 bases remained unmatched. CDR3 size: 16 residues. This CDR3 is CATSDPTGGAYNEQFF. DNA of the CDR3: TGTGCCACCAGTGATCCCACAGGGGGCGCGTACAATGAGCAGTTCTTC.

The chain uses TRBV6-5 and TRBJ1-1, with D possibly TRBD1 on 5 matching bases. CDR3 length: 13 residues. CDR1 and CDR2 from the germline V gene are MNHEY and SVGAGI. Trimming pared 8 bases from V and 0 bases from J, leaving 10 bases between. Here the CDR3 reads CASFDSLNTEAFF. The CDR3 DNA follows: TGTGCCAGCTTCGACAGCTTGAACACTGAAGCTTTCTTT.

The J gene is TRBJ1-1, the V gene TRBV12-3 or TRBV12-4; D gene unclear. This CDR3 spans 13 amino acids. Trimming stripped 8 bases from V and 0 bases from J, with 10 bases between. CDR3 coding DNA: TGTGCCAGCGCCACAGCTGTGAACACTGAAGCTTTCTTT. Translation gives CASATAVNTEAFF.

This chain connects TRBV29-1 to TRBJ2-1; possible D gene TRBD1, 5 bases. In germline, CDR1 is SQVTM, CDR2 ANQGSEA. The CDR3 is 11 residues long. Trimming cost V 1 base and J 8 bases, with 6 bases left between them. This chain's CDR3 is CSVEAGHEQFF. CDR3 sequence (DNA): TGCAGCGTTGAAGCAGGGCATGAGCAGTTCTTC.

The sample holds one count of this clone. The chain employs TRBV30 and TRBJ1-2; 10 nucleotides match TRBD1. V lost 3 bases, J lost 14 bases, and 21 bases stayed unmatched. Germline assignment: CDR1 GTSNPN and CDR2 SVGIG (reference sequence). The CDR3 is 16 residues long. The CDR3 region is CAWSLSFWDRGSHTTF. The CDR3 DNA reads as TGTGCCTGGAGCCTCTCCTTCTGGGACAGGGGATCCCATACAACCTTC.

The chain carries TRBV3-1 (or the pseudogene TRBV3-2) and TRBJ2-3; tentative D call: TRBD2 (6 bases). This CDR3 spans 11 amino acids. Trimming pared 6 bases from V and 10 bases from J, leaving 11 bases between. Germline V gene lookup returns CDR1 LGHDT and CDR2 YNNKEL (reference sequence). The CDR3 nucleotides are TGTGCCAGCAGTACGGGACTTGCGCAGTATTTT. Translated: CASSTGLAQYF.

The J gene is TRBJ2-1, the V gene TRBV2; no firm D call. The CDR3 spans 13 residues. The germline V and J ends were trimmed by 4 bases and 10 bases, with 14 bases remaining between them. Germline V CDR1 and CDR2: SNHLY, FYNNEI. The CDR3 loop reads CASSATPLGEQFF. In DNA form, the CDR3 reads TGTGCCAGCAGTGCAACACCGTTGGGCGAGCAGTTCTTC. Variable domain in full (rest from reference TRBV2 and TRBJ2-1): EPEVTQTPSHQVTQMGQEVILRCVPISNHLYFYWYRQILGQKVEFLVSFYNNEISEKSEIFDDQFSVERPDGSNFTLKIRSTKLEDSAMYFCASSATPLGEQFFGPGTRLTVL.

The chain joins TRBV3-1 (or the pseudogene TRBV3-2) to TRBJ2-5; no clear D gene. Germline CDR1 LGHDT, CDR2 YNNKEL (reference sequence). The CDR3 sequence is 12 residues long. Trimming cost V 0 bases and J 9 bases, with 8 bases left between them. CDR3 region: CASSQDLAAQYF. CDR3 bases: TGTGCCAGCAGCCAAGATCTGGCAGCCCAGTACTTC.

This clone appeared a few times. The CDR3 here is CASSLKSGGIRMNTEAFF. CDR3 nucleotides: TGTGCCAGCAGCTTAAAGTCAGGGGGCATTCGCATGAACACTGAAGCTTTCTTT. The V gene is TRBV13, the J gene TRBJ1-1; 8 positions match TRBD1. The germline CDR1 and CDR2 sequences are PRHDT and FYEKMQ (reference sequence). The V gene end was trimmed by 2 bases and the J gene end by 0 bases; junction bases not matched to a gene: 11. The CDR3 is 18 amino acids.

The sample holds one count of this clone. The J gene is TRBJ2-2, the V gene TRBV24-1; 10 nucleotides line up with TRBD1. CDR3 length: 15 residues. Germline lookup yields CDR1 KGHDR and CDR2 SFDVKD. J lost 5 bases, V lost 6 bases, and 5 bases had no gene match. The CDR3 DNA is TGTGCCACCAGTAGACAGGGGGCTTCTACCGGGGAGCTGTTTTTT. Translation: CATSRQGASTGELFF.

This chain joins TRBV7-2 and TRBJ2-3; TRBD2 matches at 8 bases. CDR1 is SGHTA, CDR2 FQGNSA, per germline. With V trimmed by 9 bases and J by 5 bases, 13 bases remained unmatched. This CDR3 is built from 15 residues. For the CDR3, the DNA is TGTGCCAGGGTTGAACGGGAGGGCCGAATAGATACGCAGTATTTT. Translation: CARVEREGRIDTQYF.

The chain has TRBV6-1 and TRBJ1-5, with D hard to call. CDR1 is MNHNS and CDR2 is SASEGT in the germline V gene. The CDR3 has 14 residues. Trimming stripped 0 bases from V and 4 bases from J, with 7 bases between. The CDR3 DNA follows: TGTGCCAGCAGTGAAGCGCTTAGTAATCAGCCCCAGCATTTT. It encodes CASSEALSNQPQHF.

V gene TRBV5-1 combines with J gene TRBJ1-2, with 8 bases identical to TRBD1. Germline CDR1 is SGHRS and CDR2 is YFSETQ. J gave up 8 bases and V 0 bases, and 6 bases lay outside the gene matches. CDR3 length: 14 amino acids. The CDR3 DNA sequence: TGCGCCAGCAGCTTGGATCAGGGGGCGCGCGGCTACACCTTC. The encoded protein is CASSLDQGARGYTF.

The sample holds a few counts of this clone. The chain has TRBV7-9 and TRBJ2-7, with 7 bases aligning to TRBD2. Germline V gene lookup returns CDR1 SEHNR and CDR2 FQNEAQ (reference sequence). The ends lost 2 bases at V and 3 bases at J; junction bases unmatched: 4. The CDR3 is 14 residues long. CDR3 nucleotides: TGTGCCAGCAGCTTAACTCGGGGGGTCTACGAGCAGTACTTC. Its translation: CASSLTRGVYEQYF.

This clone has just one count. The gene calls are TRBV18 and TRBJ2-5; 13 bases map to TRBD2. Germline values: CDR1 KGHSH, CDR2 LQKENI. V lost 0 bases, J lost 4 bases, and 5 bases stayed unmatched. The CDR3 covers 17 residues. The CDR3 spells CASSPPGLAGAGETQYF. DNA of the CDR3: TGTGCCAGCTCACCACCTGGACTAGCGGGAGCGGGAGAGACCCAGTACTTC.